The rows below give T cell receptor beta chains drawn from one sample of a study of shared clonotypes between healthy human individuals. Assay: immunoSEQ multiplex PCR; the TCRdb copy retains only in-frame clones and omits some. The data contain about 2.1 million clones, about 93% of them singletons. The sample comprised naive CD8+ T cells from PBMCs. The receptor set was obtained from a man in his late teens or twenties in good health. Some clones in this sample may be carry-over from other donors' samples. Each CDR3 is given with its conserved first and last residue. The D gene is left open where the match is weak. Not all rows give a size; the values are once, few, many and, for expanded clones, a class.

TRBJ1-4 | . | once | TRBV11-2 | CASSLEAGGREKLFF | TGTGCCAGCAGCTTAGAAGCGGGGGGGAGGGAAAAACTGTTTTTT
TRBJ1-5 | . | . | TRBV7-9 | CASSLGGKPQHF | TGTGCCAGCAGCTTGGGGGGAAAGCCCCAGCATTTT
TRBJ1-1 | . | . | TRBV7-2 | CASSFPGTVIEAFF | TGTGCCAGCAGCTTCCCCGGGACGGTGATCGAAGCTTTCTTT
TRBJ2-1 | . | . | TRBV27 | CASSLLGSSKQFF | TGTGCCAGCAGTTTATTGGGAAGCTCCAAGCAGTTCTTC
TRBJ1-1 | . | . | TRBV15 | CATASRGSDTEAFF | TGTGCCACCGCGTCCAGGGGATCGGACACTGAAGCTTTCTTT
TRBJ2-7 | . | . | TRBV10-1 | CASSEYRTYEQYF | TGCGCCAGCAGTGAGTACAGAACCTACGAGCAGTACTTC
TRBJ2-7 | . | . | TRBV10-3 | CAISEPGAVSYEQYF | TGTGCCATCAGTGAGCCAGGGGCGGTTTCCTACGAGCAGTACTTC
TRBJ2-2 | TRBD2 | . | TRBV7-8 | CASSFREEINTGELFF | TGTGCCAGCAGCTTTCGGGAGGAAATTAACACCGGGGAGCTGTTTTTT
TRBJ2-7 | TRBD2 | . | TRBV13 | CASTQPPLSGTYEQYF | TGTGCCAGCACCCAACCCCCCCTCAGCGGGACCTACGAGCAGTACTTC
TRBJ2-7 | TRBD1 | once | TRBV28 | CASSVDRRSYEQYF | TGTGCCAGCAGTGTGGACAGGCGCTCCTACGAGCAGTACTTC
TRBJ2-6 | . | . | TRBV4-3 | CASSQDLQSGANVLTF | TGCGCCAGCAGCCAAGATCTCCAGTCTGGGGCCAACGTCCTGACTTTC
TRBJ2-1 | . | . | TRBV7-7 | CASSSAGADYNEQFF | TGTGCCAGCAGCTCGGCGGGGGCTGACTACAATGAGCAGTTCTTC